This T cell receptor beta chain was recorded in a study of blood T cell repertoires in COVID-19. The germline V gene has CDR1 MNHNY and CDR2 SVGAGI (reference sequence). V lost 5 bases and J 5 bases, leaving 15 bases between the germline ends. This CDR3 comprises 14 residues. Sequencing used immunoSEQ multiplex PCR; TCRdb keeps in-frame clones, though not all of them. Altogether 200,000 to 250,000 clones are present, roughly 90% being singletons, with the ten largest covering roughly 5%. This receptor was identified in a woman between 40 and 55 years old with acute or convalescent COVID-19. Input material: peripheral blood. The V and J genes are TRBV6-6 and TRBJ1-2; D ambiguous. CDR3 in amino acids: CASSPGLREYGYTF. CDR3 DNA sequence: TGTGCCAGCAGTCCCGGACTGAGAGAATATGGCTACACCTTC.